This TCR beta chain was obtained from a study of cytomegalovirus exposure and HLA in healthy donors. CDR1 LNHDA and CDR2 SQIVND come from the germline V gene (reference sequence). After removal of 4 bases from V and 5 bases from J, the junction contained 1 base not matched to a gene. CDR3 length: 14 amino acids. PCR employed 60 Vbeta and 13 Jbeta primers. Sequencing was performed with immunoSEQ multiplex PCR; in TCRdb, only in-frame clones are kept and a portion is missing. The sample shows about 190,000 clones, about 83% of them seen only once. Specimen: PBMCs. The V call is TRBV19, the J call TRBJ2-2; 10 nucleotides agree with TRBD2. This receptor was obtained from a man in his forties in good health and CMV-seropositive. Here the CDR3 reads CASSRAGGTGELFF. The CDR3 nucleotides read TGTGCCAGTAGTAGAGCGGGAGGGACCGGGGAGCTGTTTTTT. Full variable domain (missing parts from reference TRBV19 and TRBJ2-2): DGGITQSPKYLFRKEGQNVTLSCEQNLNHDAMYWYRQDPGQGLRLIYYSQIVNDFQKGDIAEGYSVSREKKESFPLTVTSAQKNPTAFYLCASSRAGGTGELFFGEGSRLTVL.